These T cell receptor beta chains were read from a single sample in a study of blood T cells in healthy people across ages. MiXCR, applied by TCRdb to the 5' RACE reads, yields one record per CDR3 protein. The table lists about 1.7 million distinct CDR3 sequences, 28% of them singletons. Sample: blood. The source is a woman aged 25 to 45 in good health. CDR3s include the opening cysteine and the closing phenylalanine or tryptophan. The order of the fields is J gene, clone size, V gene, D gene, CDR3 protein, CDR3 DNA. D genes are given only for firm matches. Clone size appears in some rows only: once, few, many, or a class for an expanded clone.

j_call: TRBJ2-1
clone_size: many
v_call: TRBV20-1
d_call: NA
cdr3_aa: CSARSSERINEQFF
cdr3_nt: TGCAGTGCTAGATCTAGCGAACGCATCAATGAGCAGTTCTTC

j_call: TRBJ1-4
clone_size: few
v_call: TRBV29-1
d_call: TRBD1
cdr3_aa: CSVGRGLGEKLFF
cdr3_nt: TGCAGCGTTGGCAGGGGGCTTGGGGAAAAACTGTTTTTT

j_call: TRBJ1-2
clone_size: NA
v_call: TRBV5-1
d_call: NA
cdr3_aa: CASSFVGGGLDGYTF
cdr3_nt: TGCGCCAGCAGCTTCGTGGGGGGAGGGCTAGATGGCTACACCTTC

j_call: TRBJ1-2
clone_size: few
v_call: TRBV7-2
d_call: NA
cdr3_aa: CASSLTGLVMAMGYTF
cdr3_nt: TGTGCCAGCAGCCTTACCGGGCTTGTCATGGCTATGGGCTACACCTTC

j_call: TRBJ2-1
clone_size: NA
v_call: TRBV6-6
d_call: TRBD2
cdr3_aa: CASTPGLTNNEQFF
cdr3_nt: TGTGCCAGCACACCGGGACTAACAAACAATGAGCAGTTCTTC

j_call: TRBJ2-1
clone_size: many
v_call: TRBV7-2
d_call: NA
cdr3_aa: CASKIDRSYNEQFF
cdr3_nt: TGTGCCAGCAAGATAGACCGCTCCTACAATGAGCAGTTCTTC

j_call: TRBJ2-1
clone_size: NA
v_call: TRBV23-1
d_call: TRBD1
cdr3_aa: CASSLLGTGGRSYNEQFF
cdr3_nt: TGCGCCAGCAGTCTTCTGGGGACAGGGGGCCGGTCCTACAATGAGCAGTTCTTC

j_call: TRBJ2-3
clone_size: NA
v_call: TRBV14
d_call: NA
cdr3_aa: CASSQARATQYF
cdr3_nt: TGTGCCAGCAGCCAAGCTCGTGCCACGCAGTATTTT

j_call: TRBJ2-1
clone_size: many
v_call: TRBV10-3
d_call: TRBD1
cdr3_aa: CAMGTGTDEQFF
cdr3_nt: TGTGCCATGGGGACAGGGACCGATGAGCAGTTCTTC

j_call: TRBJ1-1
clone_size: many
v_call: TRBV7-2
d_call: NA
cdr3_aa: CASSTRPQGATEAFF
cdr3_nt: TGTGCCAGCAGCACCCGTCCACAGGGAGCCACTGAAGCTTTCTTT

j_call: TRBJ2-7
clone_size: NA
v_call: TRBV7-8
d_call: TRBD2
cdr3_aa: CASSRTSGRLNEQYF
cdr3_nt: TGTGCCAGCAGCCGGACTAGCGGGAGGTTAAATGAGCAGTACTTC

j_call: TRBJ2-1
clone_size: few
v_call: TRBV6-2/TRBV6-3
d_call: NA
cdr3_aa: CASSYSSTGNEQFF
cdr3_nt: TGTGCCAGCAGTTACTCTTCAACAGGGAATGAGCAGTTCTTC

j_call: TRBJ2-6
clone_size: many
v_call: TRBV6-6
d_call: NA
cdr3_aa: CASTGPGGANVLTF
cdr3_nt: TGTGCCAGCACCGGCCCGGGAGGGGCCAACGTCCTGACTTTC

j_call: TRBJ1-2
clone_size: NA
v_call: TRBV6-1
d_call: NA
cdr3_aa: CARSDRSHYGYTF
cdr3_nt: TGTGCCAGGTCCGACAGGTCCCACTATGGCTACACCTTC

j_call: TRBJ2-7
clone_size: NA
v_call: TRBV6-6
d_call: TRBD2
cdr3_aa: CASSQVAGADEQYF
cdr3_nt: TGTGCCAGCAGCCAAGTAGCGGGAGCTGACGAGCAGTACTTC

j_call: TRBJ2-7
clone_size: few
v_call: TRBV5-1
d_call: NA
cdr3_aa: CASRGASESYEQYF
cdr3_nt: TGCGCCAGCAGGGGGGCTAGCGAGTCCTACGAGCAGTACTTC

j_call: TRBJ2-7
clone_size: few
v_call: TRBV7-2
d_call: TRBD2
cdr3_aa: CASTRNPITSGMSYEQYF
cdr3_nt: TGTGCCAGCACCCGAAACCCCATAACTAGCGGGATGTCCTACGAGCAGTACTTC

j_call: TRBJ2-3
clone_size: few
v_call: TRBV7-8
d_call: NA
cdr3_aa: CASNGGILTDTQYF
cdr3_nt: TGTGCCAGTAATGGGGGGATCCTCACAGATACGCAGTATTTT

j_call: TRBJ2-7
clone_size: few
v_call: TRBV10-3
d_call: NA
cdr3_aa: CATTPGTTTYEQYF
cdr3_nt: TGTGCCACCACACCCGGGACAACTACCTACGAGCAGTACTTC

j_call: TRBJ2-3
clone_size: few
v_call: TRBV20-1
d_call: NA
cdr3_aa: CSASDGSADTQYF
cdr3_nt: TGCAGTGCTAGTGATGGTAGCGCAGATACGCAGTATTTT

j_call: TRBJ2-3
clone_size: NA
v_call: TRBV27
d_call: NA
cdr3_aa: CASSITPDSHPTDTQYF
cdr3_nt: TGTGCCAGCAGTATTACCCCCGACTCCCACCCCACAGATACGCAGTATTTT

j_call: TRBJ2-5
clone_size: few
v_call: TRBV6-6
d_call: NA
cdr3_aa: CASSYVTGETQYF
cdr3_nt: TGTGCCAGCAGTTACGTCACAGGGGAGACCCAGTACTTC

j_call: TRBJ1-2
clone_size: NA
v_call: TRBV5-1
d_call: TRBD1
cdr3_aa: CASSQGDSRGTGYTF
cdr3_nt: TGCGCCAGCAGCCAAGGGGACAGCCGGGGGACCGGCTACACCTTC

j_call: TRBJ2-7
clone_size: NA
v_call: TRBV6-5
d_call: TRBD2
cdr3_aa: CASSYSGLADAYEQYF
cdr3_nt: TGTGCCAGCAGTTACTCAGGACTAGCGGACGCCTACGAGCAGTACTTC

j_call: TRBJ2-3
clone_size: NA
v_call: TRBV5-1
d_call: NA
cdr3_aa: CASSFQSSTDTQYF
cdr3_nt: TGCGCCAGCAGCTTCCAGAGTAGCACAGATACGCAGTATTTT

j_call: TRBJ1-2
clone_size: NA
v_call: TRBV7-2
d_call: NA
cdr3_aa: CASSLSAIDYGYTF
cdr3_nt: TGTGCCAGCAGCTTATCGGCGATAGATTATGGCTACACCTTC

j_call: TRBJ2-3
clone_size: NA
v_call: TRBV12-3/TRBV12-4
d_call: NA
cdr3_aa: CASRQIADVQYF
cdr3_nt: TGTGCCAGTAGACAGATAGCAGATGTGCAGTATTTT

j_call: TRBJ2-5
clone_size: NA
v_call: TRBV7-2
d_call: TRBD2
cdr3_aa: CASSYGGAVETQYF
cdr3_nt: TGTGCCAGCAGCTACGGGGGGGCGGTAGAGACCCAGTACTTC

j_call: TRBJ2-5
clone_size: few
v_call: TRBV20-1
d_call: TRBD2
cdr3_aa: CSARDFSGGPQETQYF
cdr3_nt: TGCAGTGCTAGAGATTTCAGCGGGGGGCCCCAAGAGACCCAGTACTTC

j_call: TRBJ2-5
clone_size: few
v_call: TRBV5-1
d_call: NA
cdr3_aa: CASSFPLASQETQYF
cdr3_nt: TGCGCCAGCAGCTTTCCGTTGGCGTCGCAAGAGACCCAGTACTTC

j_call: TRBJ2-1
clone_size: few
v_call: TRBV2
d_call: NA
cdr3_aa: CASTNGPNEQFF
cdr3_nt: TGTGCCAGCACCAACGGACCAAATGAGCAGTTCTTC

j_call: TRBJ2-1
clone_size: NA
v_call: TRBV5-4
d_call: NA
cdr3_aa: CASSLGGRSPNEQFF
cdr3_nt: TGTGCCAGCAGCTTGGGGGGGAGGAGCCCCAATGAGCAGTTCTTC

j_call: TRBJ1-2
clone_size: few
v_call: TRBV6-5
d_call: NA
cdr3_aa: CASSFTGTAAGGYTF
cdr3_nt: TGTGCCAGCAGTTTTACCGGGACGGCCGCTGGTGGCTACACCTTC

j_call: TRBJ2-7
clone_size: NA
v_call: TRBV19
d_call: NA
cdr3_aa: CASSLFGAAASYEQYF
cdr3_nt: TGTGCCAGTAGCCTGTTTGGTGCAGCCGCATCCTACGAGCAGTACTTC

j_call: TRBJ1-4
clone_size: NA
v_call: TRBV4-1
d_call: TRBD1
cdr3_aa: CASSQDPDRKQKLFF
cdr3_nt: TGCGCCAGCAGCCAAGATCCGGACAGGAAACAAAAACTGTTTTTT